The 26 T cell receptor beta chains listed next were all sequenced from one sample in a study of T cells in Graves' hyperthyroidism and ophthalmopathy. Amplified TCR beta CDR3 regions came from RNA transcripts. Researchers ran a first-round RT-PCR on the TCR CDR3 using the HTBI primer set. Via MiXCR, TCRdb re-called the multiplex PCR reads, giving one row per CDR3 protein. The table shows 400,000 to 500,000 distinct CDR3 sequences, with approximately 14% occurring only once. The sequenced sample consisted of blood. These receptors came from a man aged 18 to 30 with Graves' ophthalmopathy.

This clonotype was observed at least ten times. This chain joins TRBV11-2 and TRBJ2-5; maybe TRBD1 (6 bases). The CDR3 runs 15 residues. Germline loops: CDR1 SGHAT, CDR2 FQNNGV. V was clipped by 4 bases and J by 2 bases, with 14 bases between them. Here the CDR3 DNA reads TGTGCCAGCAGCTCCTACCGGGACACACAAGAGACCCAGTACTTC. Translation gives CASSSYRDTQETQYF.

This clonotype came up a few times. This sequence joins TRBV27 and TRBJ2-7; possible D gene TRBD1, 6 bases. This CDR3 spans 15 amino acids. Germline CDR1 MNHEY, CDR2 SMNVEV (reference sequence). V lost 3 bases and J 6 bases, leaving 18 bases between the germline ends. CDR3 DNA sequence: TGTGCCAGCAGTTTCCACGGGACACCGCTACGCGAGCAGTACTTC. This gives the protein CASSFHGTPLREQYF.

At least ten counts were recorded for this clonotype. This sequence joins TRBV20-1 and TRBJ1-1; TRBD1 agrees at 8 bases. CDR3 length: 13 amino acids. The germline V gene has CDR1 DFQATT and CDR2 SNEGSKA (reference sequence). V trimming: 5 bases; J trimming: 5 bases; junction bases outside the gene matches: 7. This CDR3 is CSAPDRVFTEAFF. Written as DNA, the CDR3 is TGCAGTGCTCCGGACAGGGTCTTTACTGAAGCTTTCTTT.

The rearrangement uses TRBV5-1 and TRBJ2-1; possible D gene TRBD1, 6 bases. V lost 4 bases to trimming and J lost 10 bases, with 6 bases between them. Looked up from germline, CDR1 is SGHRS and CDR2 is YFSETQ. This CDR3 contains 10 residues. CDR3 nucleotide sequence: TGCGCCAGCAGCGGACAGGAGCAGTTCTTC. It codes for CASSGQEQFF.

In this sample, this clonotype turned up many times. This chain's CDR3 is CASSQYGRNTEAFF. The CDR3, as DNA: TGTGCCAGCAGCCAATATGGGAGGAACACTGAAGCTTTCTTT. The chain joins TRBV3-1 to TRBJ1-1; D unresolved. Germline V lookup: CDR1 LGHDT, CDR2 YNNKEL (reference sequence). This CDR3 contains 14 residues. Trimming removed 2 bases from V and 1 base from J, with 8 bases in between.

V is TRBV11-2 and J is TRBJ1-1; tentative D call: TRBD1 (6 bases). This CDR3 region has 13 residues. V was trimmed by 7 bases and J by 5 bases, leaving 14 bases between them. Per germline, CDR1 SGHAT and CDR2 FQNNGV. In DNA form, the CDR3 reads TGTGCCAGCACCCCAAAGGGGGTTACTGAAGCTTTCTTT. It yields the protein CASTPKGVTEAFF.

This clonotype was counted at least ten times. The chain has TRBV6-1 and TRBJ1-6; possible D gene TRBD1, 5 bases. V lost 6 bases and J 4 bases, leaving 7 bases between the germline ends. Per germline, CDR1 MNHNS and CDR2 SASEGT. The CDR3 extends over 13 amino acids. The chain's CDR3 is CASSQGYNSPLHF. Written as DNA, the CDR3 is TGTGCCAGCAGCCAGGGATATAATTCACCCCTCCACTTT.

This clonotype was counted only a few times. One base away lies a much larger clone, so this may be a sequencing read error. J is TRBJ1-2 and V is TRBV2; D remains unclear. In germline, CDR1 is SNHLY, CDR2 FYNNEI. The CDR3 contains 13 residues. Deletions cut 4 bases from V and 1 base from J, with 7 bases between. The CDR3 coding sequence is TGTGCCAGCAGTGGAGGGATTAACTATGGCTACACCTTC. Translated, it gives CASSGGINYGYTF.

This clonotype came up many times. The V gene is TRBV20-1, the J gene TRBJ2-5; 14 bases fit TRBD2. This CDR3 has 17 residues. The germline gives CDR1 DFQATT, CDR2 SNEGSKA (reference sequence). The V and J ends lost 6 bases and 1 base, in that order; junction bases with no gene match: 10. For the CDR3, the DNA is TGCAGTGCCATTCCGGGACTAGCGGGAGAAGGCCAAGAGACCCAGTACTTC. Its protein product is CSAIPGLAGEGQETQYF.

The chain recombines TRBV2 with TRBJ2-7; 10 bases are a match to TRBD2. The CDR3 is made up of 14 amino acids. V trimming: 2 bases; J trimming: 8 bases; junction bases outside the gene matches: 6. Germline V CDR1 and CDR2: SNHLY, FYNNEI. The CDR3 reads CASSEPTSGVKQYF. The CDR3 DNA reads TGTGCCAGCAGTGAACCCACTAGCGGGGTGAAGCAGTACTTC.

CDR3 bases: TGCGCCAGCAGACTTGACGTTACCTCCTACGAGCAGTACTTC. It codes for CASRLDVTSYEQYF. The rearrangement uses TRBV10-1 and TRBJ2-7, with D uncertain. The CDR3 is made up of 14 amino acids. Trimming shortened V by 6 bases and J by 0 bases, and 12 bases separated the two germline ends. Looked up from germline, CDR1 is WNHNN and CDR2 is SYGVQD (reference sequence).

This clonotype was detected ten times or more. The chain combines TRBV7-8 with TRBJ1-1; 7 bases fit TRBD1. The CDR3 is 15 amino acids. Germline CDR1 and CDR2: SGHVS and FQNEAQ. V shed 5 bases and J 1 base; nucleotides not matched to a gene: 7. CDR3: CASSQDRTGNTEAFF. DNA for the CDR3: TGTGCCAGCAGCCAAGACCGGACAGGGAACACTGAAGCTTTCTTT.

About this clonotype itself: Given a much more abundant clone one base away, this may be a read error. The chain couples TRBV19 to TRBJ2-5, with 8 bases matching TRBD2. Trimming took 2 bases from V and 5 from J; bases not matched to a gene: 7. Germline lookup yields CDR1 LNHDA and CDR2 SQIVND (reference sequence). CDR3 length: 15 amino acids. DNA for the CDR3: TGTGCCAGTAGTATAAGACTAGCGAGAGTTGAGACCCAGTACTTC. Translating it yields CASSIRLARVETQYF.

This clonotype has at least ten counts. This chain joins TRBV20-1 and TRBJ2-5; 7 bases align to TRBD2. J was trimmed by 1 base and V by 4 bases; bases with no gene match: 6. This CDR3 is built from 14 residues. Germline V gives CDR1 DFQATT, CDR2 SNEGSKA (reference sequence). The CDR3, as DNA: TGCAGTGCTAAGCGGGGAGGGACCCAAGAGACCCAGTACTTC. It codes for CSAKRGGTQETQYF.

Many counts were recorded for this clonotype. The V gene is TRBV11-2, the J gene TRBJ1-4; TRBD1 matches at 10 bases. Losses at the gene ends were 5 bases for V and 6 bases for J; bases not matched to a gene: 12. Per germline, CDR1 SGHAT and CDR2 FQNNGV. CDR3 length: 17 amino acids. CDR3 bases: TGTGCCAGCAGCGCTCCCGGGACAGGGGATAGGGATGAAAAACTGTTTTTT. The encoded protein is CASSAPGTGDRDEKLFF. The full variable domain, completed using reference TRBV11-2 and TRBJ1-4, is EAGVAQSPRYKIIEKRQSVAFWCNPISGHATLYWYQQILGQGPKLLIQFQNNGVVDDSQLPKDRFSAERLKGVDSTLKIQPAKLEDSAVYLCASSAPGTGDRDEKLFFGSGTQLSVL.

In nucleotides, the CDR3 is TGTGCCAGCAGCTTTCTCGGCAGGGGGCATGACTATGGCTACACCTTC. Its translation: CASSFLGRGHDYGYTF. The J gene is TRBJ1-2, the V gene TRBV5-4; 8 nucleotides align to TRBD1. This CDR3 is 16 amino acids long. The V gene's germline CDR1 is SGHNT and CDR2 YYREEE (reference sequence). J was trimmed by 3 bases and V by 2 bases; bases with no gene match: 9.

V usage is TRBV19 and J usage is TRBJ2-7; 8 bases agree with TRBD2. The junction had 11 bases not matched to a gene; V was cut back by 5 bases and J by 5 bases. CDR3 length: 15 residues. Germline V lookup: CDR1 LNHDA, CDR2 SQIVND (reference sequence). CDR3 amino acids: CASSLVSGGTNEQYF. CDR3 nucleotide sequence: TGTGCCAGTAGTCTCGTAAGCGGGGGTACGAACGAGCAGTACTTC.

In its sample, this clonotype was seen many times. The rearrangement joins TRBV11-2 to TRBJ2-3, with 9 bases matching TRBD2. J was trimmed by 4 bases and V by 5 bases; bases with no gene match: 7. This CDR3 has 15 residues. Germline CDR1 SGHAT, CDR2 FQNNGV. CDR3 region: CASSPGTSSADTQYF. The CDR3 bases are TGTGCCAGCAGCCCCGGGACTAGCAGCGCAGATACGCAGTATTTT. The complete variable domain, with remaining parts taken from reference TRBV11-2 and TRBJ2-3, reads EAGVAQSPRYKIIEKRQSVAFWCNPISGHATLYWYQQILGQGPKLLIQFQNNGVVDDSQLPKDRFSAERLKGVDSTLKIQPAKLEDSAVYLCASSPGTSSADTQYFGPGTRLTVL.

To note about this clonotype: This may arise from a read error, as a much more abundant clone is one base away. V usage is TRBV6-2 or TRBV6-3 and J usage is TRBJ2-2; tentative D call: TRBD2 (6 bases). Trimming cost V 5 bases and J 4 bases, with 17 bases left between them. Germline lookup yields CDR1 MNHEY and CDR2 SVGEGT. The CDR3 runs to 16 residues. CDR3 sequence reads: CASSDRRERSTGELFF. CDR3 nucleotide sequence: TGTGCCAGCAGTGACCGACGGGAGCGGAGCACCGGGGAGCTGTTTTTT.

This chain links TRBV10-3 with TRBJ1-2, with TRBD1 identical over 8 bases. V was pared by 7 bases and J by 4 bases, with 5 bases of the junction left unmatched. Germline V gene lookup returns CDR1 ENHRY and CDR2 SYGVKD. The CDR3 sequence is 13 residues long. CDR3 sequence: CAIKDDRGYGYTF. CDR3 in DNA: TGTGCCATCAAAGATGACAGGGGCTATGGCTACACCTTC.

This clonotype was counted many times. The rearrangement joins TRBV27 to TRBJ2-1; D call uncertain. This CDR3 has 15 amino acids. The V end lost 6 bases, the J end lost 0 bases, and 12 bases lay between the germline ends. The germline CDR1 and CDR2 sequences are MNHEY and SMNVEV (reference sequence). The CDR3 loop reads CASSLAPGSYNEQFF. The CDR3, as DNA: TGTGCCAGCAGCCTGGCCCCGGGCTCCTACAATGAGCAGTTCTTC.

The gene calls are TRBV20-1 and TRBJ1-4, with D possibly matching TRBD1 (6 bases). The CDR3 runs to 15 residues. Germline CDR1 is DFQATT and CDR2 is SNEGSKA (reference sequence). Trimming stripped 3 bases from V and 2 bases from J, with 13 bases between. The CDR3, as DNA: TGCAGTGCTAGGAAGACGGGGGCGACTAATGAAAAACTGTTTTTT. Translated, it gives CSARKTGATNEKLFF.

In this sample, this clonotype turned up a few times. The chain recombines TRBV27 with TRBJ2-5; a weak D match, TRBD1 (5 bases). Germline CDR1 reads MNHEY; CDR2 reads SMNVEV (reference sequence). The ends were cut back, 8 bases at V and 5 bases at J, with 15 bases in the middle. This CDR3 comprises 13 residues. The CDR3 sequence: CASGVQGGETQYF. In DNA form, the CDR3 reads TGTGCCAGCGGGGTTCAGGGTGGTGAGACCCAGTACTTC.

The V and J genes are TRBV7-9 and TRBJ2-1; 10 bases align to TRBD2. Germline V lookup: CDR1 SEHNR, CDR2 FQNEAQ (reference sequence). V dropped 3 bases and J dropped 8; count of bases not matched to a gene: 7. This CDR3 region has 15 residues. CDR3 nucleotide sequence: TGTGCCAGCAGCTTCGAGCGGGGGGGCCCCCATGAGCAGTTCTTC. Translated: CASSFERGGPHEQFF.

The rearrangement uses TRBV9 and TRBJ2-3; D is unclear. V shed 0 bases and J shed 2 bases, with 10 bases lying between them. Germline values: CDR1 SGDLS, CDR2 YYNGEE. The CDR3 runs to 15 residues. CDR3 region: CASSVAPSYTDTQYF. CDR3 DNA: TGTGCCAGCAGCGTAGCTCCTAGTTACACAGATACGCAGTATTTT.

This clonotype was recorded at least ten times. V is TRBV5-1 and J is TRBJ2-5; 10 bases agree with TRBD2. The CDR3 contains 15 residues. Losses at the gene ends were 2 bases for V and 5 bases for J; bases not matched to a gene: 6. Looked up from germline, CDR1 is SGHRS and CDR2 is YFSETQ. The CDR3 DNA is TGCGCCAGCAGCTTCCTAGCGGGGGCCTTGGAGACCCAGTACTTC. Its protein product is CASSFLAGALETQYF.